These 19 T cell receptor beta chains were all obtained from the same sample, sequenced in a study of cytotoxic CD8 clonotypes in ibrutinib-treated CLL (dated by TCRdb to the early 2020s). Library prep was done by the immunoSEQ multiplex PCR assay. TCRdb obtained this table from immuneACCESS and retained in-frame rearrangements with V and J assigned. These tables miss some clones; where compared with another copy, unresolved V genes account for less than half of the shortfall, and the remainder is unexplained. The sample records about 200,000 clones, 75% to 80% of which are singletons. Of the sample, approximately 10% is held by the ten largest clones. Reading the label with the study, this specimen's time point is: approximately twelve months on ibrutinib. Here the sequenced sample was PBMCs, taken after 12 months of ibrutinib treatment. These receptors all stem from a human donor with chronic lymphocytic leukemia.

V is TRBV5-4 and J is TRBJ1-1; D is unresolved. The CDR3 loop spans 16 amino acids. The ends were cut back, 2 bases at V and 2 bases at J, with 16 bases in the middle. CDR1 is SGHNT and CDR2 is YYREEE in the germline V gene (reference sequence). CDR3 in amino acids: CASSFGITEFNTEAFF. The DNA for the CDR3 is TGTGCCAGCAGCTTTGGGATTACAGAATTTAACACTGAAGCTTTCTTT.

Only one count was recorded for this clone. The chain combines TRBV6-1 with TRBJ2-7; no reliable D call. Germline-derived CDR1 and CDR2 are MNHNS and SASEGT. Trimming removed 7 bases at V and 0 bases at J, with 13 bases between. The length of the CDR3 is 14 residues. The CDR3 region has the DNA TGTGCCAGCAATGGCGGAGTGCCCTCCTACGAGCAGTACTTC. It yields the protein CASNGGVPSYEQYF.

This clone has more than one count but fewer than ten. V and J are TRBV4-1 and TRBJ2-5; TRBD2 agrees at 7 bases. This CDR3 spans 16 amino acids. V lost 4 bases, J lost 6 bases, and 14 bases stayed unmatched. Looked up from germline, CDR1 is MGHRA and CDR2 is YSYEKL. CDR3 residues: CASSPAMVGGSKTQYF. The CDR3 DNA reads TGCGCCAGCAGCCCCGCTATGGTGGGAGGGTCAAAGACCCAGTACTTC.

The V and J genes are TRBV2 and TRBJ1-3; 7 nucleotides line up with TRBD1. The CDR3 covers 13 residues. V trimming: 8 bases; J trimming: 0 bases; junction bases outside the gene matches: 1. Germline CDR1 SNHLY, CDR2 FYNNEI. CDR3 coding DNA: TGTGCCAGCGGGGACAGCTCTGGAAACACCATATATTTT. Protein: CASGDSSGNTIYF.

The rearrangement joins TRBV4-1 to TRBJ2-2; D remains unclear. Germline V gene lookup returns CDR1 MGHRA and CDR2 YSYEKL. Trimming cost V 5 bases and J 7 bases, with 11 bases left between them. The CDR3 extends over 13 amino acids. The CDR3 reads CASSRPLGGELFF. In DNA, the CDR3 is TGCGCCAGCAGCAGGCCCCTCGGCGGGGAGCTGTTTTTT.

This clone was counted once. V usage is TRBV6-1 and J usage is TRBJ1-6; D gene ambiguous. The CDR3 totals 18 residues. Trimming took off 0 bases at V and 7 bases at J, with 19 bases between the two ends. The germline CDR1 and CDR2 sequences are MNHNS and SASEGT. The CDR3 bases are TGTGCCAGCAGTGAAGCGCTTGTCTGGATCGTAGGGAATTCACCCCTCCACTTT. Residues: CASSEALVWIVGNSPLHF.

CDR3 residues: CASSLESGLAASNEQFF. The CDR3 DNA is TGTGCCAGCAGCTTAGAAAGTGGCCTAGCGGCGTCGAATGAGCAGTTCTTC. The chain has TRBV7-6 and TRBJ2-1; TRBD2 agrees at 7 bases. Looked up from germline, CDR1 is SGHVS and CDR2 is FNYEAQ. Trimming took 1 base from V and 7 from J; bases not matched to a gene: 13. The CDR3 runs to 17 residues.

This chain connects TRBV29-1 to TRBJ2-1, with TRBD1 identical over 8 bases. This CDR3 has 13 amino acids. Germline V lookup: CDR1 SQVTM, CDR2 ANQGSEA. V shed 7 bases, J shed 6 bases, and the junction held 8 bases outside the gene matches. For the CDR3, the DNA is TGCAGCGGTGGCCAGGGGGCGGCCAATGAGCAGTTCTTC. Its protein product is CSGGQGAANEQFF.

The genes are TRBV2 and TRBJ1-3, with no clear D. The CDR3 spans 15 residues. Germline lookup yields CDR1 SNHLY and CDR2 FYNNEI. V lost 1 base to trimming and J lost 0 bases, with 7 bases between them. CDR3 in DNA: TGTGCCAGCAGTGAAGAAAGCTACTCTGGAAACACCATATATTTT. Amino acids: CASSEESYSGNTIYF.

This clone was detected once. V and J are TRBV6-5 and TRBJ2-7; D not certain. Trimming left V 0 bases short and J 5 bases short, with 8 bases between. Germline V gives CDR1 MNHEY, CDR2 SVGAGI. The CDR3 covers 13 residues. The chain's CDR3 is CASSYSSENEQYF. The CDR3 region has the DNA TGTGCCAGCAGTTACTCGTCAGAGAACGAGCAGTACTTC.

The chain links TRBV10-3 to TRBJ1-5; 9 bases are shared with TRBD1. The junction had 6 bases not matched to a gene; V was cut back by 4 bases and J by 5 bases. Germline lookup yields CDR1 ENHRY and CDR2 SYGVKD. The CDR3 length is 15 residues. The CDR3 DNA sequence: TGTGCCATCAGTGGGGGGACAGGGAGGGATCAGCCCCAGCATTTT. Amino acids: CAISGGTGRDQPQHF.

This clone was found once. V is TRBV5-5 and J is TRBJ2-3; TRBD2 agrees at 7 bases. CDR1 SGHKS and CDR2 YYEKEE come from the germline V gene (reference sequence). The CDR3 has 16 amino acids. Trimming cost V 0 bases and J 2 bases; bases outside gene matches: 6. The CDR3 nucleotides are TGTGCCAGCAGCTTGGGTGCGGGGAGGGACACAGATACGCAGTATTTT. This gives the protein CASSLGAGRDTDTQYF.

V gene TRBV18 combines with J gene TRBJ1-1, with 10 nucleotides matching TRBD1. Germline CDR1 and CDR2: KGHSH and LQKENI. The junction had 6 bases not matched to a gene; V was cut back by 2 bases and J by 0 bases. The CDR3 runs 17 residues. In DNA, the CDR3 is TGTGCCAGCTCACCAGGGGACAGGGGCGGGATGAACACTGAAGCTTTCTTT. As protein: CASSPGDRGGMNTEAFF. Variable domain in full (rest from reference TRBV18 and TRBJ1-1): NAGVMQNPRHLVRRRGQEARLRCSPMKGHSHVYWYRQLPEEGLKFMVYLQKENIIDESGMPKERFSAEFPKEGPSILRIQQVVRGDSAAYFCASSPGDRGGMNTEAFFGQGTRLTVV.

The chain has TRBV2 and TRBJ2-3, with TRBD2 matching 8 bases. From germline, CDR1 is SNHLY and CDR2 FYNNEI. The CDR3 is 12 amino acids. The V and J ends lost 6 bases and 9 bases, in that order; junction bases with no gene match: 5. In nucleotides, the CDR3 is TGTGCCAGCAGGAGGCGGGAGGCAACGCAGTATTTT. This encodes CASRRREATQYF.

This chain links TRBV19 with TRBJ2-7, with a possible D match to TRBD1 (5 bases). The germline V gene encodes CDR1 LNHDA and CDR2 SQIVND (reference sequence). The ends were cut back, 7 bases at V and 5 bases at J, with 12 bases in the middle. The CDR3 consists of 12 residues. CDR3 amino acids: CASNRWGHEQYF. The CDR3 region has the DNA TGTGCCAGTAATCGTTGGGGCCACGAGCAGTACTTC.

The CDR3 DNA follows: TGCGCCAGCAGGCCCGCAGCGAACACTGAAGCTTTCTTT. This encodes CASRPAANTEAFF. V is TRBV10-1 and J is TRBJ1-1; D uncertain. The ends were cut back, 6 bases at V and 1 base at J, with 9 bases in the middle. The CDR3 runs to 13 residues. CDR1 and CDR2 (germline): WNHNN, SYGVQD (reference sequence).

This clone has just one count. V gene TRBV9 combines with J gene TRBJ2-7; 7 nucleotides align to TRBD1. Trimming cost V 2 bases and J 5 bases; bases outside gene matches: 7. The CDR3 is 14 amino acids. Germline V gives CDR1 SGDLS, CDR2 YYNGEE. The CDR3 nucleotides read TGTGCCAGCAGCGTCGGACAGGTCGGGAACGAGCAGTACTTC. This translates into CASSVGQVGNEQYF.

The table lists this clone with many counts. The CDR3 here is CASSPDSLGQPQHF. The CDR3 DNA reads as TGCGCCAGCAGCCCCGACAGCCTCGGACAGCCCCAGCATTTT. The chain uses TRBV5-1 and TRBJ1-5, with a tentative D call TRBD1 (5 bases). The germline V gene has CDR1 SGHRS and CDR2 YFSETQ. CDR3 length equals 14 residues. Between the trimmed V and J ends, which lost 4 bases and 7 bases, there was a span of 15 bases.

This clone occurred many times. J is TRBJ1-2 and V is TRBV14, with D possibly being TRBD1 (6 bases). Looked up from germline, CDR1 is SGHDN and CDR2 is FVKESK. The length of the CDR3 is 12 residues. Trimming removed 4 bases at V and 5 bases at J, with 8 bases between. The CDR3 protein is CASSPGEYGYTF. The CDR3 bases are TGTGCCAGCAGCCCAGGGGAGTATGGCTACACCTTC.